This TCR beta chain appears in the sequencing data of a study of T cells in Graves' hyperthyroidism and ophthalmopathy. Reasons for excluding patients were uncontrolled infection, other autoimmune disease, pregnancy or lactation. For the diagnoses, clinical symptoms, serum thyroxine and TRAb, thyroid ultrasound and orbital computed tomography were used. The CDR3 has 17 amino acids. J lost 4 bases, V lost 3 bases, and 11 bases had no gene match. The germline gives CDR1 LNHDA, CDR2 SQIVND (reference sequence). This clonotype has just a few counts. TCR beta CDR3 regions were amplified from RNA transcripts. A set of HTBI primers served as the primers for a first-round RT-PCR of the TCR CDR3. Using its own MiXCR run on the multiplex PCR reads, TCRdb lists one record per CDR3 protein. The table includes roughly 710,000 distinct CDR3 sequences, roughly a third detected once.

Sequenced input: blood. The chain couples TRBV19 to TRBJ1-5, with 8 bases that match TRBD1. The clonotype was recovered from a woman aged 40 to 50 with Graves' hyperthyroidism. In DNA, the CDR3 is TGTGCCAGTAGTATCCTTGGACAGGGTATTGGGAATCAGCCCCAGCATTTT. Translating it yields CASSILGQGIGNQPQHF. Variable domain in full (rest from reference TRBV19 and TRBJ1-5): DGGITQSPKYLFRKEGQNVTLSCEQNLNHDAMYWYRQDPGQGLRLIYYSQIVNDFQKGDIAEGYSVSREKKESFPLTVTSAQKNPTAFYLCASSILGQGIGNQPQHFGDGTRLSIL.